The 32 T cell receptor beta chains reported below all come from one sample, sequenced in a study of identical twins. MiXCR, applied by TCRdb to the 5' RACE reads, yields one record per CDR3 protein. The sample consists of 210,000 or so distinct CDR3 sequences, around 8% of them appearing once. These data were also filed under a second study, of yellow fever vaccine responses in identical twins.

Sequencing was carried out using memory (CD45RO+) T cells sorted from blood. The receptors here all came from a woman between 18 and 29 years old in good health.

The rearrangement uses TRBV25-1 and TRBJ1-5, with D possibly matching TRBD1 (5 bases). This CDR3 has 13 residues. The ends were cut back, 3 bases at V and 6 bases at J, with 9 bases in the middle. Germline lookup yields CDR1 MGHDK and CDR2 SYGVNS. This chain's CDR3 is CASSDVGVQPQHF. As DNA, the CDR3 is TGTGCCAGCAGTGATGTGGGGGTTCAGCCCCAGCATTTT.

Ten or more counts support this clonotype. The junction departs from germline at one end; a sequencing error may be responsible. The rearrangement links TRBV11-2 to TRBJ2-1; D gene uncertain. CDR1 is SGHAT, CDR2 FQNNGV, per germline. CDR3 length equals 12 residues. For the CDR3, the DNA is TGTGCCAGCAGCTCGAACCGGGCTCCCCGGGTCTTC. It translates to CASSSNRAPRVF.

There are a few counts of this clonotype. The chain recombines TRBV30 with TRBJ2-5; D may be TRBD2 (6 bases). The CDR3 has 13 residues. The germline gives CDR1 GTSNPN, CDR2 SVGIG (reference sequence). The V end lost 2 bases, the J end lost 7 bases, and 14 bases lay between the germline ends. DNA for the CDR3: TGTGCCTGGAGTTCAACCAGCGGGTGGACCCAGTACTTC. It specifies CAWSSTSGWTQYF.

The genes are TRBV18 and TRBJ1-4; D gene uncertain. Trimming shortened V by 3 bases and J by 5 bases, and 7 bases separated the two germline ends. The CDR3 covers 13 residues. The germline V gene has CDR1 KGHSH and CDR2 LQKENI. CDR3 nucleotides: TGTGCCAGCTCACCGGGCCAGAATGAAAAACTGTTTTTT. It specifies CASSPGQNEKLFF.

This clonotype has only a few counts. The gene calls are TRBV27 and TRBJ2-2; D not certain. This CDR3 is built from 14 residues. Germline lookup yields CDR1 MNHEY and CDR2 SMNVEV (reference sequence). The germline V and J ends were trimmed by 1 base and 0 bases, with 3 bases remaining between them. Here the CDR3 reads CASSLLPNTGELFF. DNA for the CDR3: TGTGCCAGCAGTTTATTACCGAACACCGGGGAGCTGTTTTTT.

The table lists this clonotype with many counts. V and J are TRBV7-2 and TRBJ1-5, with D hard to call. The CDR3 has 15 amino acids. Germline V gene data show CDR1 as SGHTA and CDR2 as FQGNSA. V shed 3 bases and J shed 3 bases, with 12 bases lying between them. CDR3 protein: CASSFSGMTNQPQHF. The CDR3 region has the DNA TGTGCCAGCAGCTTTAGTGGTATGACCAATCAGCCCCAGCATTTT.

The chain recombines TRBV28 with TRBJ2-7; 8 positions match TRBD1. Germline V gene lookup returns CDR1 MDHEN and CDR2 SYDVKM. This CDR3 spans 15 amino acids. Trimming at V came to 2 bases and at J to 4 bases, leaving 7 bases not matched to a gene. CDR3 loop: CASSLPGQVGYEQYF. The DNA for the CDR3 is TGTGCCAGCAGTTTACCGGGACAGGTAGGGTACGAGCAGTACTTC.

This rearrangement joins TRBV7-2 to TRBJ2-7; no clear D. The CDR3 consists of 12 residues. Germline V gene sequence: CDR1 SGHTA, CDR2 FQGNSA. V dropped 1 base and J dropped 8 bases, with 9 bases sitting between them. CDR3 region: CASSLERVKQYF. For the CDR3, the DNA is TGTGCCAGCAGCTTAGAAAGGGTTAAGCAGTACTTC.

This clonotype showed up many times. V is TRBV3-1 and J is TRBJ1-1; maybe TRBD1 (6 bases). This CDR3 contains 13 residues. The germline V gene encodes CDR1 LGHDT and CDR2 YNNKEL (reference sequence). V lost 4 bases and J lost 8, with 14 bases in between. In DNA, the CDR3 is TGTGCCAGCAGCCTTCAATGGACAGCCGAAGCTTTCTTT. Amino acid sequence: CASSLQWTAEAFF. The full variable domain, with the rest looked up from reference TRBV3-1 and TRBJ1-1, is DTAVSQTPKYLVTQMGNDKSIKCEQNLGHDTMYWYKQDSKKFLKIMFSYNNKELIINETVPNRFSPKSPDKAHLNLHINSLELGDSAVYFCASSLQWTAEAFFGQGTRLTVV.

J is TRBJ2-3 and V is TRBV10-1; TRBD2 matches 7 bases. CDR3 length: 15 residues. The V and J ends lost 4 bases and 2 bases, in that order; junction bases with no gene match: 6. From germline, CDR1 is WNHNN and CDR2 SYGVQD (reference sequence). CDR3 residues: CASSVGAGSTDTQYF. The CDR3 DNA reads as TGCGCCAGCAGTGTTGGAGCGGGATCCACAGATACGCAGTATTTT.

The rearrangement joins TRBV19 to TRBJ2-5; TRBD1 or TRBD2 may be the D gene (5 bases each). CDR1 is LNHDA, CDR2 SQIVND, per germline (reference sequence). Trimming removed 3 bases at V and 6 bases at J, with 5 bases between. This CDR3 contains 11 residues. The CDR3, as DNA: TGTGCCAGTAGTATGGGACAGACCCAGTACTTC. It encodes CASSMGQTQYF.

The chain combines TRBV20-1 with TRBJ2-3; the D gene is possibly TRBD2 (5 bases). This CDR3 is 12 amino acids long. Trimming removed 1 base at V and 4 bases at J, with 6 bases between. In germline, CDR1 is DFQATT, CDR2 SNEGSKA (reference sequence). CDR3 in amino acids: CSARVGADTQYF. In DNA form, the CDR3 reads TGCAGTGCTAGAGTGGGAGCAGATACGCAGTATTTT.

The chain uses TRBV4-2 and TRBJ2-3, with D possibly TRBD1 on 6 matching bases. With 6 bases removed from V and 0 bases from J, the gap between germline ends came to 22 bases. Germline V lookup: CDR1 LGHNA, CDR2 YNFKEQ. This CDR3 contains 18 residues. The CDR3 reads CASSQLPHQGLSTDTQYF. The DNA of the CDR3 is TGTGCCAGCAGTCAATTGCCACATCAGGGGTTAAGCACAGATACGCAGTATTTT.

In this sample, this clonotype turned up many times. The gene calls are TRBV5-5 and TRBJ2-2; 7 bases align to TRBD2. Unmatched junction bases numbered 13, after V lost 4 bases and J lost 7 bases. This CDR3 is built from 16 residues. Germline assignment: CDR1 SGHKS and CDR2 YYEKEE (reference sequence). CDR3 DNA sequence: TGTGCCAGCAGCACCGGGACTATTTTTCGGGGCGGGGAGCTGTTTTTT. Amino acids: CASSTGTIFRGGELFF. Complete variable domain (other parts from reference TRBV5-5 and TRBJ2-2): DAGVTQSPTHLIKTRGQQVTLRCSPISGHKSVSWYQQVLGQGPQFIFQYYEKEERGRGNFPDRFSARQFPNYSSELNVNALLLGDSALYLCASSTGTIFRGGELFFGEGSRLTVL.

The V call is TRBV5-5, the J call TRBJ1-2, with D unclear. Germline V gene data show CDR1 as SGHKS and CDR2 as YYEKEE (reference sequence). The ends were cut back, 2 bases at V and 4 bases at J, with 6 bases in the middle. The CDR3 has 12 residues. CDR3 in amino acids: CASSFMAYGYTF. DNA for the CDR3: TGTGCCAGCAGCTTCATGGCCTATGGCTACACCTTC.

This clonotype has ten or more counts. V usage is TRBV20-1 and J usage is TRBJ2-7; 10 bases align to TRBD2. V lost 6 bases and J lost 3; bases outside the gene matches: 8. Germline V CDR1 and CDR2: DFQATT, SNEGSKA (reference sequence). CDR3 length: 14 amino acids. The CDR3 is CSAFSPSGSYEQYF. The CDR3 region has the DNA TGCAGTGCGTTCAGTCCTAGCGGGAGCTACGAGCAGTACTTC.

This chain connects TRBV27 to TRBJ1-2; 7 nucleotides agree with TRBD1. The germline V gene has CDR1 MNHEY and CDR2 SMNVEV (reference sequence). V lost 3 bases, J lost 8 bases, and 3 bases stayed unmatched. The CDR3 consists of 12 residues. The DNA for the CDR3 is TGTGCCAGCAGTTTCAGGGGGGGCGGCTACACCTTC. Translated, it gives CASSFRGGGYTF.

This clonotype was seen many times. The gene calls are TRBV12-3 or TRBV12-4 and TRBJ1-2; D uncertain. This CDR3 is 13 amino acids long. V shed 3 bases and J shed 2 bases, with 7 bases lying between them. CDR3 nucleotides: TGTGCCAGCAGTTTCCCCGGGAACTATGGCTACACCTTC. Its translation is CASSFPGNYGYTF.

This clonotype has more than one count but fewer than ten. The genes are TRBV7-9 and TRBJ1-2, with 9 bases matching TRBD1. The CDR3 is made up of 14 amino acids. V gave up 5 bases and J gave up 4 bases; unmatched junction bases: 5. Germline V CDR1 and CDR2: SEHNR, FQNEAQ (reference sequence). As DNA, the CDR3 is TGTGCCAGCAGCCAAACGACAGGGGGCTATGGCTACACCTTC. This translates into CASSQTTGGYGYTF. The full variable domain, completed using reference TRBV7-9 and TRBJ1-2, is DTGVSQNPRHKITKRGQNVTFRCDPISEHNRLYWYRQTLGQGPEFLTYFQNEAQLEKSRLLSDRFSAERPKGSFSTLEIQRTEQGDSAMYLCASSQTTGGYGYTFGSGTRLTVV.

The CDR3 spells CASSYTPVGGGTYNSPLHF. The DNA for the CDR3 is TGTGCCAGCAGTTACACCCCGGTGGGTGGAGGGACTTATAATTCACCCCTCCACTTT. The chain employs TRBV6-5 and TRBJ1-6; D might be TRBD1 (5 bases). V lost 2 bases, J lost 4 bases, and 21 bases lay in between. CDR1 and CDR2 from the germline V gene are MNHEY and SVGAGI. The CDR3 totals 19 residues.

The chain is built from TRBV11-2 and TRBJ2-1; 7 bases line up with TRBD1. Germline assignment: CDR1 SGHAT and CDR2 FQNNGV. V shed 3 bases and J 2 bases; nucleotides not matched to a gene: 4. The CDR3 is made up of 15 amino acids. The DNA of the CDR3 is TGTGCCAGCAGCTTCTTACAGGGGACCTACAATGAGCAGTTCTTC. Protein sequence: CASSFLQGTYNEQFF.

This clonotype was observed a few times. The chain is built from TRBV24-1 and TRBJ2-5, with TRBD1 matching over 12 bases. V lost 5 bases to trimming and J lost 4 bases; unmatched junction nucleotides: 7. The CDR3 consists of 16 residues. Germline assignment: CDR1 KGHDR and CDR2 SFDVKD. The CDR3 DNA follows: TGTGCCACCAGTGCCTCCGGGACAGGGGGCGCAGAGACCCAGTACTTC. Its protein is CATSASGTGGAETQYF.

V is TRBV6-5 and J is TRBJ2-1, with unresolved D. V gave up 5 bases and J gave up 11 bases, with 13 bases separating them. The germline gives CDR1 MNHEY, CDR2 SVGAGI. This CDR3 spans 12 amino acids. The CDR3 nucleotides read TGTGCCAGCAGTCCTATGGGGTCCCAGCAGTTCTTC. Encoded protein: CASSPMGSQQFF.

At least ten counts were recorded for this clonotype. V gene TRBV7-2 combines with J gene TRBJ2-5; TRBD2 agrees at 14 bases. The CDR3 length is 15 residues. The germline V gene encodes CDR1 SGHTA and CDR2 FQGNSA. With V trimmed by 3 bases and J by 5 bases, 2 bases remained unmatched. The CDR3 protein is CASSFGLAGGETQYF. The CDR3 bases are TGTGCCAGCAGCTTCGGACTAGCGGGGGGCGAGACCCAGTACTTC.

This clonotype showed up many times. The chain employs TRBV5-1 and TRBJ2-1; maybe TRBD2 (6 bases). The CDR3 is made up of 16 amino acids. CDR1 is SGHRS and CDR2 is YFSETQ in the germline V gene. V lost 4 bases, J lost 0 bases, and 14 bases lay in between. The CDR3 nucleotides read TGCGCCAGCAGCCCGGGGGACGGCAGCTCCTACAATGAGCAGTTCTTC. Residues: CASSPGDGSSYNEQFF.

This clonotype was picked up many times. The V gene is TRBV5-1, the J gene TRBJ2-7, with a possible D match to TRBD1 (6 bases). The CDR3 extends over 13 amino acids. Germline-derived CDR1 and CDR2 are SGHRS and YFSETQ. V lost 2 bases, J lost 1 base, and 7 bases lay in between. The DNA for the CDR3 is TGCGCCAGCAGCTTAACAGGGTCCTACGAGCAGTACTTC. Amino acid sequence: CASSLTGSYEQYF.

This clonotype occurred many times. This chain links TRBV15 with TRBJ2-1, with 11 nucleotides matching TRBD1. There are 18 residues in the CDR3. Germline V lookup: CDR1 LNHNV, CDR2 YYDKDF (reference sequence). V was clipped by 1 base and J by 7 bases; unmatched bases: 12. The DNA of the CDR3 is TGTGCCACCAGCAGAGCTCGGCTGGGGACAGGGGGTAGGAATGAGCAGTTCTTC. Encoded protein: CATSRARLGTGGRNEQFF.

This clonotype was detected many times. The chain has TRBV20-1 and TRBJ1-5; 8 nucleotides line up with TRBD1. The CDR3 contains 14 residues. V lost 3 bases, J lost 2 bases, and 3 bases stayed unmatched. Germline V gene sequence: CDR1 DFQATT, CDR2 SNEGSKA (reference sequence). The CDR3 nucleotides are TGCAGTGCTAGCAAGACAGGGGGCAATCAGCCCCAGCATTTT. Translating gives CSASKTGGNQPQHF.

The chain recombines TRBV11-3 with TRBJ2-3; 8 positions agree with TRBD1. V lost 5 bases, J lost 3 bases, and 10 bases stayed unmatched. Germline loops: CDR1 SGHNT, CDR2 YENEEA. The CDR3 contains 16 residues. As DNA, the CDR3 is TGTGCCAGCAGCCCGGGGGCAGGGGGCGCAACAGATACGCAGTATTTT. Translating it yields CASSPGAGGATDTQYF.

This clonotype was recorded many times. The chain carries TRBV6-5 and TRBJ2-7; 9 bases agree with TRBD2. V lost 0 bases, J lost 4 bases, and 7 bases stayed unmatched. The CDR3 extends over 16 amino acids. The germline V gene encodes CDR1 MNHEY and CDR2 SVGAGI. The CDR3 reads CASSYSRLAEGYEQYF. The CDR3 nucleotides read TGTGCCAGCAGTTACTCAAGACTAGCGGAGGGGTACGAGCAGTACTTC.

This clonotype has ten or more counts. The V and J genes are TRBV20-1 and TRBJ1-5, with D maybe TRBD1 (6 bases). V was trimmed by 4 bases and J by 1 base, leaving 17 bases between them. The CDR3 is 16 residues long. CDR1 and CDR2 from the germline V gene are DFQATT and SNEGSKA (reference sequence). Here the CDR3 DNA reads TGCAGTGCTACCGAGGGGGGGGGGCTAAGCAATCAGCCCCAGCATTTT. Protein: CSATEGGGLSNQPQHF.

This clonotype has a count of ten or more. The genes are TRBV7-9 and TRBJ1-4, with 10 nucleotides matching TRBD1. Germline V lookup: CDR1 SEHNR, CDR2 FQNEAQ (reference sequence). The ends lost 5 bases at V and 7 bases at J; junction bases unmatched: 13. The CDR3 contains 17 residues. CDR3 bases: TGTGCCAGCAGCCCTGGGACAGGGGAATACGCACCTGAAAAACTGTTTTTT. It translates to CASSPGTGEYAPEKLFF.